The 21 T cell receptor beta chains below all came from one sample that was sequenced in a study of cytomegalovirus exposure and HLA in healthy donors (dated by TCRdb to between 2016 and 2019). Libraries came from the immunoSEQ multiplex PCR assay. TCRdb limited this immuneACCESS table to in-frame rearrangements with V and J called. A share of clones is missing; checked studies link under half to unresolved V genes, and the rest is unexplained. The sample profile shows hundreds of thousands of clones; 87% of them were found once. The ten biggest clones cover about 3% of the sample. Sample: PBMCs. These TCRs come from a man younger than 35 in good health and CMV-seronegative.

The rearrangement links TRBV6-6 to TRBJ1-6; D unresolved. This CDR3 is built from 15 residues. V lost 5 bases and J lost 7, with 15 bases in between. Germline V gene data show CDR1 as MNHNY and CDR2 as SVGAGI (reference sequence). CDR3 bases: TGTGCCAGCAGTCCTCTCGGAGAGGGAAATTCACCCCTCCACTTT. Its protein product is CASSPLGEGNSPLHF.

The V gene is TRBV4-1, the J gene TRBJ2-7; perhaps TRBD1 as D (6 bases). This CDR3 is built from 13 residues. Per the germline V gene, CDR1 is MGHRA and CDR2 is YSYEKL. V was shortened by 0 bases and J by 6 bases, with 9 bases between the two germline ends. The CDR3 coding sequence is TGCGCCAGCAGCCAAGAAAAACAGGGCGAGCAGTACTTC. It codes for CASSQEKQGEQYF.

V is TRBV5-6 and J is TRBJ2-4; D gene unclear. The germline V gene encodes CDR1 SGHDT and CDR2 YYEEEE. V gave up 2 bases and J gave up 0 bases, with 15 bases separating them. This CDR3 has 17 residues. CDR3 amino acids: CASSLIEEPLAKNIQYF. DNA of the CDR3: TGTGCCAGCAGCTTAATAGAGGAACCACTAGCCAAAAACATTCAGTACTTC.

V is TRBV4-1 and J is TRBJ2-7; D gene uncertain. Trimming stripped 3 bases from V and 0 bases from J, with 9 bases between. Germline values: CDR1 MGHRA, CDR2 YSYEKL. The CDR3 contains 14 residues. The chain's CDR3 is CASSQAGLSYEQYF. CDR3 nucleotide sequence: TGCGCCAGCAGCCAGGCAGGTCTCTCCTACGAGCAGTACTTC.

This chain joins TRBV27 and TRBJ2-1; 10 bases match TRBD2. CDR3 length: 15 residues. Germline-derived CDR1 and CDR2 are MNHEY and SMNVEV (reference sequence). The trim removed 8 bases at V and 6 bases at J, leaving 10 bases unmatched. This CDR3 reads CASSISGGIGNEQFF. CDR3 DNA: TGTGCCAGCTCTATTAGCGGGGGGATAGGCAATGAGCAGTTCTTC.

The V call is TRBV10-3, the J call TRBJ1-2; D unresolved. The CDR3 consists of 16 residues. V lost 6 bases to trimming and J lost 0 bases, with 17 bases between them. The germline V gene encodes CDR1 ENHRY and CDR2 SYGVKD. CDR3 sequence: CAIRPQLRSANYGYTF. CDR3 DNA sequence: TGTGCCATCAGGCCACAGCTACGATCAGCTAACTATGGCTACACCTTC.

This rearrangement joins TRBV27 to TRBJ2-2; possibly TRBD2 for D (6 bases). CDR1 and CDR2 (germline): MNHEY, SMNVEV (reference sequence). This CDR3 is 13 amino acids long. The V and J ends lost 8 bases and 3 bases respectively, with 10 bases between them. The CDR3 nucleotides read TGTGCCAGCGCCTGGGGGGACACCGGGGAGCTGTTTTTT. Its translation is CASAWGDTGELFF.

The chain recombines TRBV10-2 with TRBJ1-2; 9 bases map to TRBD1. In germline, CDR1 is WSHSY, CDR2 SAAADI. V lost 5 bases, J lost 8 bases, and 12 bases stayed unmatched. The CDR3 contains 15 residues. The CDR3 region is CASSHDHRGRGGYTF. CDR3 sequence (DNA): TGCGCCAGCAGTCATGATCACAGGGGGCGCGGGGGCTACACCTTC.

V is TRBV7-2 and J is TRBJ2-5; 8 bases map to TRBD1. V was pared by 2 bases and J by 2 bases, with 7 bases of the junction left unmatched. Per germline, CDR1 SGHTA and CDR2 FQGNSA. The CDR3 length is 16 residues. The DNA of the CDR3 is TGTGCCAGCAGCTTAATGCCAGGGGGCATACAAGAGACCCAGTACTTC. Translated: CASSLMPGGIQETQYF. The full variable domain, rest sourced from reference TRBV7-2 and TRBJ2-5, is GAGVSQSPSNKVTEKGKDVELRCDPISGHTALYWYRQSLGQGLEFLIYFQGNSAPDKSGLPSDRFSAERTGGSVSTLTIQRTQQEDSAVYLCASSLMPGGIQETQYFGPGTRLLVL.

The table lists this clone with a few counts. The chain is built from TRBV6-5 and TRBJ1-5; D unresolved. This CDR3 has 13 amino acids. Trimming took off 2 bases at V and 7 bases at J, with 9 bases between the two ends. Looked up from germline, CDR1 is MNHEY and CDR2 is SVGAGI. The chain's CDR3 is CASSYTGGQPQHF. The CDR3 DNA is TGTGCCAGCAGTTACACGGGAGGACAGCCCCAGCATTTT.

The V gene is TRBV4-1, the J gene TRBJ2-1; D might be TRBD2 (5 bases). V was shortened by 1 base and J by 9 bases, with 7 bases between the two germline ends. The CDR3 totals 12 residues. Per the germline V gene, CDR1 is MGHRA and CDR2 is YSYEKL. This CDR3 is CASSQVAGEQFF. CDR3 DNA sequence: TGCGCCAGCAGCCAAGTGGCGGGTGAGCAGTTCTTC.

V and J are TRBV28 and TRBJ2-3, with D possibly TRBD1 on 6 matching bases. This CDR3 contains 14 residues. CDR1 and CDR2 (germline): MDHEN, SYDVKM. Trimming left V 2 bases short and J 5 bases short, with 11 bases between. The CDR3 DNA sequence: TGTGCCAGCAGTTTAATGGGGGCCCTAGATACGCAGTATTTT. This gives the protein CASSLMGALDTQYF.

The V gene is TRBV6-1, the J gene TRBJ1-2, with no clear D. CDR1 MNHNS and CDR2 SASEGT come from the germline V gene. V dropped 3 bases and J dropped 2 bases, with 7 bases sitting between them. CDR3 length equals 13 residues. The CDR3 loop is CASSDTLNYGYTF. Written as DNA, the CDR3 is TGTGCCAGCAGTGACACCCTAAACTATGGCTACACCTTC.

This CDR3 is CASSPRSPPDHYEQYF. For the CDR3, the DNA is TGCGCCAGCAGCCCCAGAAGTCCGCCCGATCACTACGAGCAGTACTTC. This chain connects TRBV5-1 to TRBJ2-7; no clear D gene. The V and J ends lost 4 bases and 3 bases respectively, with 20 bases between them. Germline CDR1 is SGHRS and CDR2 is YFSETQ. The CDR3 runs to 16 residues.

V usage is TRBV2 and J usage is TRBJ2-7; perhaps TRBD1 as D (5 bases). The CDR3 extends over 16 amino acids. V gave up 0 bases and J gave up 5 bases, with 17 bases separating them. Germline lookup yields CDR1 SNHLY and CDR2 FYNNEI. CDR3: CASSEALPKGLHEQYF. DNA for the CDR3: TGTGCCAGCAGTGAAGCGCTCCCTAAGGGGCTCCACGAGCAGTACTTC.

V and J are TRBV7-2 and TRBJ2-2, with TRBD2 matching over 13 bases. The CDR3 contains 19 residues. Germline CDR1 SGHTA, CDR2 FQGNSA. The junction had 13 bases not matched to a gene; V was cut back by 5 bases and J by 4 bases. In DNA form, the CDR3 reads TGTGCCAGCAGCCCGCTGGGACTAGCGGGGAGTAAGGGCACCGGGGAGCTGTTTTTT. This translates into CASSPLGLAGSKGTGELFF.

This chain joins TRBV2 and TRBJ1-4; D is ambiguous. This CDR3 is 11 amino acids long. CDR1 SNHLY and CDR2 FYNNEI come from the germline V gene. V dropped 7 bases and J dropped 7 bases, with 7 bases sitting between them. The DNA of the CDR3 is TGTGCCAGCATTACAGCTGAAAAACTGTTTTTT. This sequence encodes CASITAEKLFF.

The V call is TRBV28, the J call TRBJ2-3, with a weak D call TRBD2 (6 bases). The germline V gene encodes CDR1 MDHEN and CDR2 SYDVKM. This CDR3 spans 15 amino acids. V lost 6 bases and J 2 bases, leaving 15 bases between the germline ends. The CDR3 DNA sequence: TGTGCCAGCAGGTTACAAGCGGGCCTCACAGATACGCAGTATTTT. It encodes CASRLQAGLTDTQYF.

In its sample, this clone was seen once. In DNA, the CDR3 is TGTGCCAGCAGGGTACAGTCCACAGATACGCAGTATTTT. Residues: CASRVQSTDTQYF. The J gene is TRBJ2-3, the V gene TRBV28; D remains unclear. This CDR3 region has 13 residues. Germline V lookup: CDR1 MDHEN, CDR2 SYDVKM. V was trimmed by 6 bases and J by 2 bases, leaving 9 bases between them.

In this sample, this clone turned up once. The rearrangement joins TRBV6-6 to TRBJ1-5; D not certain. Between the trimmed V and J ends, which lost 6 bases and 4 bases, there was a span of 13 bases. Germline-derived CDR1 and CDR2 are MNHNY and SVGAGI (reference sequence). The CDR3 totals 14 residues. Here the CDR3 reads CASSLFGENQPQHF. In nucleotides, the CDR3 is TGTGCCAGCAGCCTCTTTGGGGAGAATCAGCCCCAGCATTTT.

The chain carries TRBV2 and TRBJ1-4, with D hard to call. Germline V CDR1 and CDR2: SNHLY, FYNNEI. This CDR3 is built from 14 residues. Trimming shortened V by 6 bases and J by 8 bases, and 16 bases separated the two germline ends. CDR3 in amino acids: CASRGRPGNEKLFF. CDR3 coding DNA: TGTGCCAGCAGGGGCCGCCCGGGGAACGAAAAACTGTTTTTT.